This T cell receptor (beta chain) is from a study of T cell responses to AZD1222 COVID-19 vaccine. Pooling covered second doses at about 4 or about 12 weeks. The CDR3 is made up of 14 amino acids. Germline V CDR1 and CDR2: SEHNR, FQNEAQ (reference sequence). Trimming took off 7 bases at V and 9 bases at J, with 19 bases between the two ends. Whole-study findings and limits: All repertoire sampling was performed exclusively after the peak T cell response.

Here immunoSEQ multiplex PCR was the method, and the copy in TCRdb shows in-frame clones only, minus some. The data show fewer than 150,000 clones, with almost 90% seen just once and 1.6% held by the top ten. Of note for this clone: The target antigen is unknown.

This material consisted of peripheral blood, taken 28 days after the second AZD1222 dose. This TCR came from an adult who received the AZD1222 COVID-19 vaccine. The V and J genes are TRBV7-9 and TRBJ1-5; maybe TRBD1 (6 bases). The CDR3 DNA is TGTGCCAGCAATCAACAGGGCTCGTTAGGGCCCCAGCATTTT. Translation: CASNQQGSLGPQHF. Filled out from reference TRBV7-9 and TRBJ1-5, the complete variable domain reads DTGVSQNPRHKITKRGQNVTFRCDPISEHNRLYWYRQTLGQGPEFLTYFQNEAQLEKSRLLSDRFSAERPKGSFSTLEIQRTEQGDSAMYLCASNQQGSLGPQHFGDGTRLSIL.